This T cell receptor beta chain was found in a study of vaccination effects on CD4 cells after COVID-19. Comments on this clone: Its antigen is undetermined.

CD4+ T cells specific for antigen were expanded with viral peptide pools by the ViraFEST assay before sequencing. Isolating CD4+ T cells followed approximately ten days of culture. Subjects were given two BNT162b2 or mRNA-1273 vaccine doses. TCRdb's table, derived via immunoSEQ multiplex PCR, lists solely in-frame clones and lacks some. The table shows 25,000 to 40,000 clones, with less than 80% occurring only once. This CDR3 has 14 residues. The germline V gene has CDR1 SGHRS and CDR2 YFSETQ. Trimming shortened V by 0 bases and J by 1 base, and 7 bases separated the two germline ends. Sequences were derived from CD4+ T cells from PBMCs cultured with SARS-CoV-2 spike peptides, sampled after COVID-19 vaccination. The chain couples TRBV5-1 to TRBJ1-1; D is unresolved. The clonotype was recovered from a human donor who received a COVID-19 vaccine. The DNA for the CDR3 is TGCGCCAGCAGCTTGGCACAGACGAACACTGAAGCTTTCTTT. Protein product: CASSLAQTNTEAFF.